Following are 31 T cell receptor beta chains from one sample sequenced in a study of shared T cell receptors in the human thymus. Sequenced by immunoSEQ multiplex PCR; TCRdb stores in-frame clones only, minus some. This table holds approximately 490,000 clones, about 80% found once. The sample was also linked to a second study, of human thymus T cells.

The material sequenced was thymocytes. These receptors came from a boy under three years old with a congenital heart defect.

CDR3 sequence reads: CASSGTEAYNEQFF. The CDR3 bases are TGTGCCAGCAGCGGAACGGAGGCCTACAATGAGCAGTTCTTC. The rearrangement links TRBV6-5 to TRBJ2-1; maybe TRBD2 (5 bases). Trimming stripped 6 bases from V and 2 bases from J, with 11 bases between. The CDR3 has 14 amino acids. Germline CDR1 and CDR2: MNHEY and SVGAGI.

The chain couples TRBV15 to TRBJ2-7, with D uncertain. The CDR3 loop spans 16 amino acids. The V gene lost 1 base and the J gene lost 0 bases, with 13 bases spanning the gap. The germline V gene encodes CDR1 LNHNV and CDR2 YYDKDF (reference sequence). The CDR3 here is CATSRGMSPHSYEQYF. The CDR3 DNA reads TGTGCCACCAGCAGAGGTATGAGTCCTCACTCCTACGAGCAGTACTTC.

This rearrangement joins TRBV5-1 to TRBJ2-7; D possibly corresponds to TRBD1 (6 bases). The germline V gene encodes CDR1 SGHRS and CDR2 YFSETQ. V shed 0 bases and J shed 0 bases, with 19 bases lying between them. The CDR3 sequence is 18 residues long. The CDR3 nucleotides read TGCGCCAGCAGCTTGGATGGGACACCGGGCCCCTTCTCCTACGAGCAGTACTTC. Its translation is CASSLDGTPGPFSYEQYF.

As to this clone: Because the CDR3 is missing its conserved closing phenylalanine or tryptophan, this is likely a read error. The limits of the CDR3 on the DNA are not certain, so only TCRdb's listed CDR3 is given. This CDR3 is CSARTGTGTI. The chain carries TRBV20-1 and TRBJ2-7; TRBD1, the table's D call, lacks a check against the DNA. The CDR3 extends over 10 residues, inclusive of both ends. Germline lookup yields CDR1 DFQATT and CDR2 SNEGSKA (reference sequence).

V is TRBV6-1 and J is TRBJ2-7; TRBD1 matches at 7 bases. V was clipped by 8 bases and J by 7 bases; unmatched bases: 14. Germline-derived CDR1 and CDR2 are MNHNS and SASEGT. The length of the CDR3 is 14 residues. The CDR3 coding sequence is TGTGCCAGCCACCGGAGGACAGGCCCCGGGGAGCAGTACTTC. It yields the protein CASHRRTGPGEQYF.

The chain is built from TRBV5-6 and TRBJ2-2; a possible D gene is TRBD2 (6 bases). CDR1 and CDR2 from the germline V gene are SGHDT and YYEEEE. The V gene lost 2 bases and the J gene lost 0 bases, with 14 bases spanning the gap. The CDR3 totals 17 residues. The CDR3 here is CASSFLEGNSNTGELFF. As DNA, the CDR3 is TGTGCCAGCAGCTTCCTGGAGGGAAATTCGAACACCGGGGAGCTGTTTTTT. The entire variable domain, with the rest obtained from reference TRBV5-6 and TRBJ2-2, is as follows: DAGVTQSPTHLIKTRGQQVTLRCSPKSGHDTVSWYQQALGQGPQFIFQYYEEEERQRGNFPDRFSGHQFPNYSSELNVNALLLGDSALYLCASSFLEGNSNTGELFFGEGSRLTVL.

J is TRBJ1-3 and V is TRBV27; the D is unclear. With 2 bases removed from V and 0 bases from J, the gap between germline ends came to 8 bases. This CDR3 has 15 residues. Germline-derived CDR1 and CDR2 are MNHEY and SMNVEV (reference sequence). The CDR3 sequence: CASSLTQNSGNTIYF. CDR3 bases: TGTGCCAGCAGTTTAACCCAGAACTCTGGAAACACCATATATTTT.

CDR3 region: CAWSVPTLDSQTNQPQHF. DNA for the CDR3: TGTGCCTGGAGTGTCCCCACCCTGGACAGCCAAACCAATCAGCCCCAGCATTTT. This rearrangement joins TRBV30 to TRBJ1-5; possibly TRBD1 for D (6 bases). Trimming removed 0 bases from V and 3 bases from J, with 21 bases in between. The length of the CDR3 is 18 residues. Germline V CDR1 and CDR2: GTSNPN, SVGIG (reference sequence).

J is TRBJ2-7 and V is TRBV18; 7 nucleotides match TRBD1. V shed 2 bases, J shed 2 bases, and the junction held 3 bases outside the gene matches. The germline CDR1 and CDR2 sequences are KGHSH and LQKENI. The CDR3 is made up of 14 amino acids. The CDR3 region has the DNA TGTGCCAGCTCACCATCGGGACAGACCTACGAGCAGTACTTC. The encoded protein is CASSPSGQTYEQYF.

This chain connects TRBV18 to TRBJ1-5, with TRBD1 matching 11 bases. Germline-derived CDR1 and CDR2 are KGHSH and LQKENI. V dropped 3 bases and J dropped 9; count of bases not matched to a gene: 4. CDR3 length equals 14 residues. In DNA form, the CDR3 reads TGTGCCAGCTCACCTCCGGGACAGGGGGTGCCCCAGCATTTT. This translates into CASSPPGQGVPQHF.

This clone has only one observation. The rearrangement joins TRBV29-1 to TRBJ2-5; D ambiguous. The germline V gene encodes CDR1 SQVTM and CDR2 ANQGSEA. The CDR3 runs to 12 residues. Trimming removed 4 bases at V and 1 base at J, with 7 bases between. The CDR3 reads CSVGHSQETQYF. The CDR3 coding sequence is TGCAGCGTTGGACACAGCCAAGAGACCCAGTACTTC.

The chain recombines TRBV4-1 with TRBJ2-3; the match to TRBD2 covers 7 bases. CDR3 length equals 13 residues. Germline CDR1 and CDR2: MGHRA and YSYEKL. V shed 6 bases and J 2 bases; nucleotides not matched to a gene: 2. This CDR3 is CASRSGITDTQYF. The CDR3 DNA reads TGCGCCAGCAGGAGCGGGATCACAGATACGCAGTATTTT.

V is TRBV28 and J is TRBJ2-3; 9 bases map to TRBD2. The CDR3 spans 12 residues. Germline V gene lookup returns CDR1 MDHEN and CDR2 SYDVKM. The V and J ends lost 5 bases and 8 bases, in that order; junction bases with no gene match: 2. The CDR3: CASSRREGTQYF. Here the CDR3 DNA reads TGTGCCAGCAGTCGGCGGGAGGGTACGCAGTATTTT. Full variable domain (outside the CDR3, taken from reference TRBV28 and TRBJ2-3): DVKVTQSSRYLVKRTGEKVFLECVQDMDHENMFWYRQDPGLGLRLIYFSYDVKMKEKGDIPEGYSVSREKKERFSLILESASTNQTSMYLCASSRREGTQYFGPGTRLTVL.

The chain carries TRBV15 and TRBJ2-2; 7 positions agree with TRBD1. The V segment lost 5 bases and the J segment 2 bases; nucleotides outside the gene matches: 14. The CDR3 runs to 18 residues. Per the germline V gene, CDR1 is LNHNV and CDR2 is YYDKDF (reference sequence). The CDR3 reads CATSCRQGRRVNTGELFF. The DNA of the CDR3 is TGTGCCACCAGCTGTAGACAGGGTCGAAGGGTTAACACCGGGGAGCTGTTTTTT.

The chain uses TRBV4-3 and TRBJ2-7; the match to TRBD2 covers 7 bases. The CDR3 length is 13 residues. Looked up from germline, CDR1 is LGHNA and CDR2 is YSLEER. The CDR3 bases are TGCGCCAGCAGCCAAGATCTCCAACTAGCGCCCCAAGTC. This encodes CASSQDLQLAPQV.

This clone showed up just once. This chain uses TRBV6-4 with TRBJ2-1; 12 positions agree with TRBD2. Germline CDR1 is MRHNA and CDR2 is SNTAGT. This CDR3 spans 16 amino acids. V shed 5 bases and J 4 bases; nucleotides not matched to a gene: 6. This CDR3 reads CASSLGTSGPYNEQFF. Written as DNA, the CDR3 is TGTGCCAGCAGTCTCGGGACTAGCGGGCCTTACAATGAGCAGTTCTTC.

The chain carries TRBV9 and TRBJ1-4; TRBD1 is a possible D gene (5 bases). Germline CDR1 SGDLS, CDR2 YYNGEE. V was pared by 6 bases and J by 6 bases, with 12 bases between. The CDR3 is 13 amino acids. The CDR3: CASKTQDDEKLFF. The CDR3 nucleotides are TGTGCCAGCAAGACACAGGATGATGAAAAACTGTTTTTT. The full variable domain, with the rest looked up from reference TRBV9 and TRBJ1-4, is DSGVTQTPKHLITATGQRVTLRCSPRSGDLSVYWYQQSLDQGLQFLIQYYNGEERAKGNILERFSAQQFPDLHSELNLSSLELGDSALYFCASKTQDDEKLFFGSGTQLSVL.

The chain uses TRBV10-3 and TRBJ2-7, with 9 nucleotides matching TRBD1. V lost 6 bases, J lost 1 base, and 7 bases stayed unmatched. The CDR3 has 15 residues. Germline V gene sequence: CDR1 ENHRY, CDR2 SYGVKD. The CDR3 sequence: CAIRAGTGPSYEQYF. As DNA, the CDR3 is TGTGCCATCAGGGCCGGGACAGGGCCATCCTACGAGCAGTACTTC.

A few counts support this clone. V usage is TRBV4-3 and J usage is TRBJ2-3, with TRBD2 identical over 11 bases. The germline V gene encodes CDR1 LGHNA and CDR2 YSLEER. V was pared by 4 bases and J by 4 bases, with 19 bases of the junction left unmatched. CDR3 length equals 20 residues. CDR3 nucleotide sequence: TGCGCCAGCAGCCTCTCCTCTCCCGGGACTAGCGGTGCGGCCCCAGATACGCAGTATTTT. Encoded protein: CASSLSSPGTSGAAPDTQYF.

The V and J genes are TRBV21-1 and TRBJ1-5. TRBV21-1 is shown as a pseudogene. This CDR3 comprises 14 residues. The DNA of the CDR3 is TGTGCCAGCAGCAATTGCGGAGGCAATCAGCCCCAGCATTTT. Amino acids: CASSNCGGNQPQHF.

A few counts support this clone. This chain links TRBV29-1 with TRBJ1-2, with D uncertain. Trimming took off 2 bases at V and 4 bases at J, with 11 bases between the two ends. Per the germline V gene, CDR1 is SQVTM and CDR2 is ANQGSEA. This CDR3 spans 13 amino acids. CDR3 residues: CSVERGVGYGYTF. The CDR3, as DNA: TGCAGCGTTGAACGGGGAGTAGGCTATGGCTACACCTTC.

This sequence joins TRBV25-1 and TRBJ2-1; 9 positions match TRBD2. J gave up 6 bases and V 6 bases, and 12 bases lay outside the gene matches. Germline loops: CDR1 MGHDK, CDR2 SYGVNS. The CDR3 length is 16 residues. CDR3 sequence reads: CASSGEREAIGNEQFF. In nucleotides, the CDR3 is TGTGCCAGCAGCGGGGAGCGGGAGGCCATTGGCAATGAGCAGTTCTTC.

The chain employs TRBV29-1 and TRBJ1-3; unclear D gene. Between the trimmed V and J ends, which lost 4 bases and 0 bases, there was a span of 7 bases. This CDR3 spans 13 amino acids. Germline V CDR1 and CDR2: SQVTM, ANQGSEA. The CDR3 DNA reads as TGCAGCGTTGCTGCCGGCTCTGGAAACACCATATATTTT. Its translation: CSVAAGSGNTIYF.

V is TRBV11-2 and J is TRBJ2-7; 9 bases map to TRBD2. The CDR3 runs 13 residues. Per the germline V gene, CDR1 is SGHAT and CDR2 is FQNNGV. V lost 2 bases and J lost 7; bases outside the gene matches: 3. CDR3 loop: CASSLRLAVEQYF. The CDR3 coding sequence is TGTGCCAGCAGCTTACGACTAGCGGTAGAGCAGTACTTC.

The chain couples TRBV15 to TRBJ2-7; unclear D gene. Germline CDR1 reads LNHNV; CDR2 reads YYDKDF (reference sequence). The CDR3 runs to 14 residues. V lost 1 base to trimming and J lost 0 bases, with 7 bases between them. The CDR3 nucleotides read TGTGCCACCAGCAGAGGTGGCGGCTCCTACGAGCAGTACTTC. Protein: CATSRGGGSYEQYF.

This chain links TRBV6-1 with TRBJ2-3; possible D gene TRBD1, 6 bases. Trimming removed 7 bases at V and 4 bases at J, with 18 bases between. The CDR3 contains 15 residues. Per the germline V gene, CDR1 is MNHNS and CDR2 is SASEGT. The CDR3 sequence: CASTGGSPGADTQYF. The CDR3 DNA follows: TGTGCCAGCACCGGAGGCTCCCCAGGGGCAGATACGCAGTATTTT.

This clone was seen only a few times. The chain has TRBV2 and TRBJ1-2; D uncertain. V dropped 2 bases and J dropped 0 bases, with 10 bases sitting between them. Germline CDR1 reads SNHLY; CDR2 reads FYNNEI. The CDR3 is made up of 15 amino acids. CDR3 DNA: TGTGCCAGCAGTGAATTGCGGGTAACTAACTATGGCTACACCTTC. This gives the protein CASSELRVTNYGYTF.

This sequence joins TRBV4-3 and TRBJ1-2, with a tentative D call TRBD1 (6 bases). Germline values: CDR1 LGHNA, CDR2 YSLEER. This CDR3 is 17 amino acids long. V lost 0 bases to trimming and J lost 8 bases, with 22 bases between them. CDR3 region: CASSQESTPHGGGGYTF. DNA of the CDR3: TGCGCCAGCAGCCAAGAGTCCACTCCCCATGGGGGCGGAGGCTACACCTTC.

The chain combines TRBV4-1 with TRBJ2-5; TRBD2 aligns across 10 bases. V lost 5 bases to trimming and J lost 4 bases; unmatched junction nucleotides: 10. CDR3 length equals 16 residues. Per the germline V gene, CDR1 is MGHRA and CDR2 is YSYEKL. The CDR3 reads CASSVEAGGPGETQYF. DNA for the CDR3: TGCGCCAGCAGCGTCGAAGCGGGAGGGCCCGGAGAGACCCAGTACTTC.

The chain uses TRBV19 and TRBJ2-3; D uncertain. CDR3 length equals 19 residues. The V gene lost 7 bases and the J gene lost 0 bases, with 26 bases spanning the gap. The germline V gene encodes CDR1 LNHDA and CDR2 SQIVND (reference sequence). The CDR3 sequence is CASTKYPRVLRVSTDTQYF. The CDR3 DNA reads as TGTGCCAGTACGAAGTACCCCCGAGTATTGCGAGTTAGCACAGATACGCAGTATTTT.

J is TRBJ1-2 and V is TRBV9; D is possibly TRBD1 (5 bases). The ends were cut back, 4 bases at V and 7 bases at J, with 17 bases in the middle. This CDR3 comprises 14 residues. Germline CDR1 reads SGDLS; CDR2 reads YYNGEE. The CDR3 sequence is CASSPPEGRPGYTF. The CDR3 region has the DNA TGTGCCAGCAGCCCACCGGAGGGGCGGCCTGGCTACACCTTC.